The clone carrying this TCR beta chain counts as medium-sized. Its antigen remains unidentified. The data derive from a study of breast tumors, draining lymph nodes, adjacent tissues. Study-level findings and limits: The lymph node origin of tumor T cells was framed as consistent with a hypothesis, not demonstrated. Compared with lymph nodes, tumors were less diverse; compared with nontumor tissue, more.

The CDR3 sequence is 16 residues long. The V gene's germline CDR1 is SGHTA and CDR2 FQGNSA. Trimming took 5 bases from V and 4 from J; bases not matched to a gene: 8. TCRdb redid the calling of the multiplex PCR reads with MiXCR, one entry per CDR3 protein. The profile shows about 21,000 distinct CDR3 sequences, around 41% of them singletons. The clonotype originates from a female donor with breast cancer. Some clones in this sample may be carry-over from other donors' samples. Material: breast tumor tissue. This chain connects TRBV7-2 to TRBJ2-3; TRBD2 aligns across 11 bases. The CDR3 DNA reads TGTGCCAGCAGCAAAATAGCGGGAGGGTCCGCAGATACGCAGTATTTT. Amino acids: CASSKIAGGSADTQYF.